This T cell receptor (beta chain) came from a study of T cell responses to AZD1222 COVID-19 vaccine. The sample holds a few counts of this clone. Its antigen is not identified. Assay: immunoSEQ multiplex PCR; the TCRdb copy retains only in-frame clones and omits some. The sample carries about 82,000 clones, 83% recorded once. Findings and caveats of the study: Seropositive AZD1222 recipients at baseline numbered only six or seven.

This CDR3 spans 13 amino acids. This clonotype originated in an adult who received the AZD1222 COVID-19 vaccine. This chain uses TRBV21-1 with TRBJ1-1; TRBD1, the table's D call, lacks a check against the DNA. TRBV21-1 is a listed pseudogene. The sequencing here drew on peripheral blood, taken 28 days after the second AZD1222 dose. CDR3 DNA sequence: TGTGCCAGCACCCAAAGGGGGGGACAGGGTCGCGTCTTT. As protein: CASTQRGGQGRVF.